The present T cell receptor (beta chain) was sequenced within a study of shared clonotypes between healthy human individuals. This clone was seen only once. V shed 4 bases and J 3 bases; nucleotides not matched to a gene: 2. The CDR3 totals 15 residues. CDR1 and CDR2 from the germline V gene are SGHDN and FVKESK. Produced via immunoSEQ multiplex PCR; TCRdb's table is partial and in-frame only. The sample carries about 2.4 million clones, just over 90% recorded once. What was sequenced was naive CD4+ T cells sorted from blood. Noted subset: CD45RA+ positively selected. The source of this sequence is a man aged 18 to 35 in good health. The chain couples TRBV14 to TRBJ2-1, with 11 nucleotides matching TRBD2. The CDR3 here is CASSPGTSGYNEQFF. Here the CDR3 DNA reads TGTGCCAGCAGCCCCGGGACTAGCGGCTACAATGAGCAGTTCTTC.